These 29 T cell receptor beta chains share one sample of origin, sequenced in a study of cytomegalovirus exposure and HLA in healthy donors. The PCR was carried out with 60 Vbeta primers and 13 Jbeta primers. Generated by immunoSEQ multiplex PCR, the TCRdb table keeps only in-frame clones and is missing some. The sample consists of 100,000 to 150,000 clones, roughly 10% of them appearing once. Sequenced input: PBMCs. These receptors were obtained from a young woman in good health and CMV-seropositive.

The J gene is TRBJ1-2, the V gene TRBV27, with 9 bases matching TRBD1. Losses at the gene ends were 7 bases for V and 10 bases for J; bases not matched to a gene: 10. Per germline, CDR1 MNHEY and CDR2 SMNVEV (reference sequence). CDR3 size: 13 residues. CDR3 nucleotides: TGTGCCAGCACAACCGGGACAGGGATCCACTACACCTTC. It codes for CASTTGTGIHYTF.

This clone occurred a few times. J is TRBJ2-2 and V is TRBV19; 7 nucleotides line up with TRBD1. The V gene end was trimmed by 8 bases and the J gene end by 5 bases; junction bases not matched to a gene: 14. This CDR3 region has 16 residues. The germline CDR1 and CDR2 sequences are LNHDA and SQIVND (reference sequence). CDR3 protein: CASGNPGTARTGELFF. CDR3 coding DNA: TGTGCCAGTGGCAATCCCGGGACAGCGAGAACCGGGGAGCTGTTTTTT.

This clone occurred a few times. This chain connects TRBV6-1 to TRBJ2-2, with a possible D match to TRBD2 (6 bases). CDR1 is MNHNS and CDR2 is SASEGT in the germline V gene. V lost 3 bases and J 8 bases, leaving 10 bases between the germline ends. The CDR3 is 13 residues long. The CDR3 DNA sequence: TGTGCCAGCAGTGACTCCGCGGGAGGGGAGCTGTTTTTT. Translation: CASSDSAGGELFF.

This clone occurred once. This chain uses TRBV19 with TRBJ1-2; possible D gene TRBD1, 6 bases. The germline V gene has CDR1 LNHDA and CDR2 SQIVND (reference sequence). Trimming shortened V by 5 bases and J by 2 bases, and 18 bases separated the two germline ends. The CDR3 extends over 16 amino acids. The CDR3 coding sequence is TGTGCCAGTAGTCGTACCGGACAGCCGGGAAACTATGGCTACACCTTC. It encodes CASSRTGQPGNYGYTF. Based on the CDR3 plus reference TRBV19 and TRBJ1-2, the full variable domain is DGGITQSPKYLFRKEGQNVTLSCEQNLNHDAMYWYRQDPGQGLRLIYYSQIVNDFQKGDIAEGYSVSREKKESFPLTVTSAQKNPTAFYLCASSRTGQPGNYGYTFGSGTRLTVV.

The chain links TRBV27 to TRBJ1-1; D unresolved. From germline, CDR1 is MNHEY and CDR2 SMNVEV (reference sequence). The V and J ends lost 5 bases and 2 bases respectively, with 12 bases between them. The CDR3 totals 14 residues. The CDR3 DNA follows: TGTGCCAGCAGTCCTGGGAGGGCCAACACTGAAGCTTTCTTT. As protein: CASSPGRANTEAFF.

This clone was detected a few times. The CDR3 nucleotides read TGTGCCAGCAGTGAATTGGTAGCTGCTACCTACGAGCAGTACTTC. Protein product: CASSELVAATYEQYF. The chain uses TRBV2 and TRBJ2-7; D ambiguous. Trimming removed 2 bases at V and 2 bases at J, with 13 bases between. This CDR3 comprises 15 residues. The V gene's germline CDR1 is SNHLY and CDR2 FYNNEI. Together with reference TRBV2 and TRBJ2-7, the CDR3 gives the full variable domain: EPEVTQTPSHQVTQMGQEVILRCVPISNHLYFYWYRQILGQKVEFLVSFYNNEISEKSEIFDDQFSVERPDGSNFTLKIRSTKLEDSAMYFCASSELVAATYEQYFGPGTRLTVT.

The J gene is TRBJ2-2, the V gene TRBV6-1, with TRBD2 matching 9 bases. Losses at the gene ends were 7 bases for V and 7 bases for J; bases not matched to a gene: 7. The CDR3 consists of 14 residues. From germline, CDR1 is MNHNS and CDR2 SASEGT. In nucleotides, the CDR3 is TGTGCCAGCACGAAGCGGGAGGAGAGCGGGGAGCTGTTTTTT. Amino acid sequence: CASTKREESGELFF.

This clone appeared a few times. This chain links TRBV7-3 with TRBJ2-2, with D perhaps TRBD2 (5 bases). The CDR3 runs 14 residues. V was trimmed by 6 bases and J by 5 bases, leaving 13 bases between them. Germline values: CDR1 SGHTA, CDR2 FQGTGA. The CDR3 bases are TGTGCCAGCAGAGAGGGCCGAGGAACCGGGGAGCTGTTTTTT. It yields the protein CASREGRGTGELFF.

This clone has just a few counts. The chain has TRBV27 and TRBJ2-5, with 9 bases aligning to TRBD1. The CDR3 has 19 amino acids. V shed 5 bases and J 3 bases; nucleotides not matched to a gene: 19. The germline V gene encodes CDR1 MNHEY and CDR2 SMNVEV (reference sequence). The CDR3 coding sequence is TGTGCCAGCAGTCCCGTCAGGTGGACAGGGGCTCCACGGGAAGAGACCCAGTACTTC. Translation gives CASSPVRWTGAPREETQYF.

This clone was observed once. The J gene is TRBJ1-2, the V gene TRBV19, with D tentatively TRBD1 (5 bases). V gave up 4 bases and J gave up 8 bases, with 8 bases separating them. The CDR3 runs to 11 residues. Germline lookup yields CDR1 LNHDA and CDR2 SQIVND (reference sequence). CDR3 region: CASSRRQGYTF. As DNA, the CDR3 is TGTGCCAGTAGTAGAAGACAGGGCTACACCTTC.

This clone was found a few times. This rearrangement joins TRBV11-2 to TRBJ1-4; D is possibly TRBD1 (5 bases). Germline CDR1 reads SGHAT; CDR2 reads FQNNGV. V was pared by 0 bases and J by 0 bases, with 17 bases between. The CDR3 length is 19 residues. The CDR3 nucleotides are TGTGCCAGCAGCTTAGATCCCCCGGGACTACGATCAACTAATGAAAAACTGTTTTTT. Encoded protein: CASSLDPPGLRSTNEKLFF.

This clone was counted between two and nine times. The rearrangement joins TRBV7-6 to TRBJ2-3; D is unresolved. The CDR3 runs to 14 residues. V was cut by 5 bases and J by 1 base, with 10 bases left in between. The germline V gene has CDR1 SGHVS and CDR2 FNYEAQ. The chain's CDR3 is CASSPSVGTDTQYF. The CDR3 coding sequence is TGTGCCAGCAGCCCCTCGGTAGGCACAGATACGCAGTATTTT.

Concerning this clone itself: This CDR3 is missing its conserved last phenylalanine or tryptophan, likely due to a read error. The rearrangement joins TRBV9 to TRBJ1-1; 7 bases map to TRBD1. The germline gives CDR1 SGDLS, CDR2 YYNGEE. CDR3 length equals 15 residues. Trimming removed 0 bases from V and 5 bases from J; junction bases left unmatched: 7. For the CDR3, the DNA is TGTGCCAGCAGCGTAGGTCCAGGGGGGATAACTGAAGCTTTCTTG. Translation: CASSVGPGGITEAFL.

This clone appeared a few times. The genes are TRBV5-1 and TRBJ2-1, with 8 bases matching TRBD2. After removal of 4 bases from V and 2 bases from J, the junction contained 5 bases not matched to a gene. This CDR3 has 15 residues. In germline, CDR1 is SGHRS, CDR2 YFSETQ. The chain's CDR3 is CASSGPSGPYNEQFF. The CDR3 bases are TGCGCCAGCAGCGGACCTAGCGGGCCCTACAATGAGCAGTTCTTC.

This clone was picked up a small number of times. The chain couples TRBV5-1 to TRBJ2-3, with 13 bases that match TRBD2. V trimming: 4 bases; J trimming: 2 bases; junction bases outside the gene matches: 13. Germline V lookup: CDR1 SGHRS, CDR2 YFSETQ. CDR3 length: 19 amino acids. CDR3 in DNA: TGCGCCAGCAGCCCCACCGGACTAGCGGGAGACATCTTCACAGATACGCAGTATTTT. It translates to CASSPTGLAGDIFTDTQYF.

Only a few counts were recorded for this clone. V gene TRBV30 combines with J gene TRBJ2-7; 7 bases map to TRBD1. V shed 4 bases and J 9 bases; nucleotides not matched to a gene: 9. From germline, CDR1 is GTSNPN and CDR2 SVGIG (reference sequence). This CDR3 has 12 amino acids. The CDR3 region is CAWNRGQFWQYF. CDR3 coding DNA: TGTGCCTGGAATCGGGGACAGTTTTGGCAGTACTTC.

V is TRBV28 and J is TRBJ1-1; D perhaps matches TRBD1 (5 bases). CDR1 and CDR2 (germline): MDHEN, SYDVKM. This CDR3 has 15 residues. Trimming removed 6 bases at V and 10 bases at J, with 24 bases between. The CDR3 DNA reads as TGTGCCAGCAGCGACTATTCTTGGCCGGGACTAGGAGCTTTCTTT. Encoded protein: CASSDYSWPGLGAFF. Filled out from reference TRBV28 and TRBJ1-1, the complete variable domain reads DVKVTQSSRYLVKRTGEKVFLECVQDMDHENMFWYRQDPGLGLRLIYFSYDVKMKEKGDIPEGYSVSREKKERFSLILESASTNQTSMYLCASSDYSWPGLGAFFGQGTRLTVV.

This clone was counted between two and nine times. The V call is TRBV30, the J call TRBJ1-1, with D perhaps matching TRBD1 (5 bases). This CDR3 is built from 12 residues. V dropped 3 bases and J dropped 7 bases, with 12 bases sitting between them. CDR1 GTSNPN and CDR2 SVGIG come from the germline V gene (reference sequence). CDR3 protein: CAWSGGTVEAFF. The CDR3 nucleotides read TGTGCCTGGAGCGGAGGGACCGTTGAAGCTTTCTTT.

This chain links TRBV7-2 with TRBJ2-5; D is possibly TRBD2 (5 bases). With 3 bases removed from V and 3 bases from J, the gap between germline ends came to 8 bases. Germline V gene lookup returns CDR1 SGHTA and CDR2 FQGNSA. CDR3 length: 13 residues. The CDR3 coding sequence is TGTGCCAGCAGCTTGACTACAAAAGAGACCCAGTACTTC. The encoded protein is CASSLTTKETQYF.

The chain is built from TRBV4-1 and TRBJ1-2, with D possibly TRBD1 on 5 matching bases. Germline values: CDR1 MGHRA, CDR2 YSYEKL. With 0 bases removed from V and 2 bases from J, the gap between germline ends came to 10 bases. There are 15 residues in the CDR3. CDR3 sequence reads: CASSQEATGNYGYTF. The CDR3 DNA sequence: TGCGCCAGCAGCCAAGAAGCTACAGGAAACTATGGCTACACCTTC.

This clone has more than one count but fewer than ten. V gene TRBV19 combines with J gene TRBJ1-1; 7 bases fit TRBD1. CDR3 length equals 14 residues. Germline CDR1 and CDR2: LNHDA and SQIVND (reference sequence). With V trimmed by 6 bases and J by 4 bases, 8 bases remained unmatched. In nucleotides, the CDR3 is TGTGCCAGTAGGGCAGGGGGTCTCTCCACTGAAGCTTTCTTT. Its translation is CASRAGGLSTEAFF.

This clone turned up a few times. This sequence joins TRBV11-3 and TRBJ1-1, with 7 bases aligning to TRBD1. The CDR3 consists of 14 residues. Germline assignment: CDR1 SGHNT and CDR2 YENEEA. The ends lost 5 bases at V and 1 base at J; junction bases unmatched: 4. The CDR3 DNA reads TGTGCCAGCAGCCCCGGGACAGCGAACACTGAAGCTTTCTTT. Protein: CASSPGTANTEAFF.

This clone was counted between two and nine times. V gene TRBV15 combines with J gene TRBJ1-1; tentatively, D is TRBD1 (5 bases). The germline gives CDR1 LNHNV, CDR2 YYDKDF (reference sequence). Trimming pared 2 bases from V and 0 bases from J, leaving 13 bases between. The CDR3 has 16 amino acids. The CDR3: CATSRTATEMNTEAFF. The CDR3 nucleotides are TGTGCCACCAGCAGAACCGCGACAGAGATGAACACTGAAGCTTTCTTT. The variable domain in full, with the rest retrieved from reference TRBV15 and TRBJ1-1, is DAMVIQNPRYQVTQFGKPVTLSCSQTLNHNVMYWYQQKSSQAPKLLFHYYDKDFNNEADTPDNFQSRRPNTSFCFLDIRSPGLGDTAMYLCATSRTATEMNTEAFFGQGTRLTVV.

The chain combines TRBV5-6 with TRBJ1-1; a possible D gene is TRBD1 (5 bases). The CDR3 has 14 residues. V lost 1 base and J lost 6, with 13 bases in between. CDR1 is SGHDT, CDR2 YYEEEE, per germline. CDR3 amino acids: CASSLWGLKSEAFF. The CDR3 DNA follows: TGTGCCAGCAGCTTGTGGGGCCTTAAATCTGAAGCTTTCTTT.

The table lists this clone with a few counts. This chain connects TRBV7-3 to TRBJ2-3; 10 nucleotides line up with TRBD2. The germline V gene encodes CDR1 SGHTA and CDR2 FQGTGA. CDR3 length equals 16 residues. Trimming at V came to 3 bases and at J to 6 bases, leaving 9 bases not matched to a gene. The CDR3 DNA follows: TGTGCCAGCAGCTTGGGGGCTAGCGGGAGAGGGGATACGCAGTATTTT. It encodes CASSLGASGRGDTQYF.

This clone was seen only a few times. The chain joins TRBV5-1 to TRBJ2-1, with 12 nucleotides matching TRBD2. The CDR3 loop spans 15 amino acids. Trimming cost V 5 bases and J 14 bases; bases outside gene matches: 14. From germline, CDR1 is SGHRS and CDR2 YFSETQ. The CDR3 DNA reads as TGCGCCAGCAGGGAGGGGCTAGCGGGAGGGCCTGATGAGTTCTTC. Its protein product is CASREGLAGGPDEFF.

As regards this clone: Without the conserved terminal phenylalanine or tryptophan, this CDR3 likely stems from a read error. The V and J genes are TRBV7-9 and TRBJ2-7; weak D call: TRBD2 (5 bases). This CDR3 contains 15 residues. The germline V gene encodes CDR1 SEHNR and CDR2 FQNEAQ (reference sequence). The V and J ends lost 4 bases and 2 bases respectively, with 15 bases between them. CDR3 in amino acids: CASSSTSDRPYEQYY. Here the CDR3 DNA reads TGTGCCAGCAGCTCTACTAGTGATCGCCCCTACGAGCAGTACTAC.

The chain recombines TRBV25-1 with TRBJ2-1; D remains ambiguous. The CDR3 covers 11 residues. V lost 1 base and J 12 bases, leaving 7 bases between the germline ends. Looked up from germline, CDR1 is MGHDK and CDR2 is SYGVNS. The CDR3 loop reads CASSESIRQFF. CDR3 coding DNA: TGTGCCAGCAGTGAATCTATACGGCAGTTCTTC.

There are a few counts of this clone. This chain links TRBV19 with TRBJ1-5, with D tentatively TRBD1 (6 bases). CDR1 and CDR2 from the germline V gene are LNHDA and SQIVND (reference sequence). V lost 1 base, J lost 6 bases, and 19 bases lay in between. The length of the CDR3 is 17 residues. CDR3 in DNA: TGTGCCAGTAGTATAGGCGTGGGGGCGGGGGTTCGTCAGCCCCAGCATTTT. Translation: CASSIGVGAGVRQPQHF.